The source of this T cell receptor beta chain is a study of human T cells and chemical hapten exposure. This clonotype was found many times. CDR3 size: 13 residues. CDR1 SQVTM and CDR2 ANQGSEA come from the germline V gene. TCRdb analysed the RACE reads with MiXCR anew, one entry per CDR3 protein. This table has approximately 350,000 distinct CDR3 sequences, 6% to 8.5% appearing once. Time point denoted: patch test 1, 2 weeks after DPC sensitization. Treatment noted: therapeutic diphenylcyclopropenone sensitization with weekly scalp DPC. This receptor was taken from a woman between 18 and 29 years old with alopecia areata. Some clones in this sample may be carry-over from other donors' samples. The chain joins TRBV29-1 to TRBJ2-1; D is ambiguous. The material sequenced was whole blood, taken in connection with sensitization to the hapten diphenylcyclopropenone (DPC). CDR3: CSLRSPARNEQFF. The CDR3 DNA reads TGCAGTCTCCGGTCCCCAGCTCGAAATGAGCAGTTCTTC.